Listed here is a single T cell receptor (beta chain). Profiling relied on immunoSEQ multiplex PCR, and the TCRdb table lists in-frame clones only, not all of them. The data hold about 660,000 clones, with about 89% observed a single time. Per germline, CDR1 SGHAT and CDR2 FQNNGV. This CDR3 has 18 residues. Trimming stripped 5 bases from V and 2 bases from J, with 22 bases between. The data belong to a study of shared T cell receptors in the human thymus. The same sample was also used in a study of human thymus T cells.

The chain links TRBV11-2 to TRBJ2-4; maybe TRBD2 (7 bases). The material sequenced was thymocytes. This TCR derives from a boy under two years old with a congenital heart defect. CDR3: CASSPHPTGGGTKNIQYF. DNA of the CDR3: TGTGCCAGCAGCCCCCACCCGACGGGGGGCGGGACCAAAAACATTCAGTACTTC.